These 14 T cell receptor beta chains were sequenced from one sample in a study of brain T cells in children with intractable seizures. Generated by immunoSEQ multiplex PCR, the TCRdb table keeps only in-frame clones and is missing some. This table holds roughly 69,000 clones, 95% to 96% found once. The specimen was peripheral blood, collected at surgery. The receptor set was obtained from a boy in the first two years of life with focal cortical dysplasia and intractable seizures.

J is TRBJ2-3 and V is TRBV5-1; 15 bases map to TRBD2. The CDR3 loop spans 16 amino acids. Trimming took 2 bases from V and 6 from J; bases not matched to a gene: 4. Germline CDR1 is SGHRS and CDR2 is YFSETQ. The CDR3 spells CASSLGTSGGSDTQYF. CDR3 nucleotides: TGCGCCAGCAGCTTAGGGACTAGCGGGGGGTCGGATACGCAGTATTTT.

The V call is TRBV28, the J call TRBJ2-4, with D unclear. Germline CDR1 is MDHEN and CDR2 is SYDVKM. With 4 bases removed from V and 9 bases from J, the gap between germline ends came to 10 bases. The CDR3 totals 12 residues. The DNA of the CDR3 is TGTGCCAGCAGTTCCTTGTTTCTCATTCAGTACTTC. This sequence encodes CASSSLFLIQYF. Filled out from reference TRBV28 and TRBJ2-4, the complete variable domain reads DVKVTQSSRYLVKRTGEKVFLECVQDMDHENMFWYRQDPGLGLRLIYFSYDVKMKEKGDIPEGYSVSREKKERFSLILESASTNQTSMYLCASSSLFLIQYFGAGTRLSVL.

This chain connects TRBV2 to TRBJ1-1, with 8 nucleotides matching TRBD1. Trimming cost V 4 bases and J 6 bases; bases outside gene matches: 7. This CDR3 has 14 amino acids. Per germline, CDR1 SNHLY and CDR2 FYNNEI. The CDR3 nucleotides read TGTGCCAGCAGTGGAGACAGGGGAAGGGCTGAAGCTTTCTTT. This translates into CASSGDRGRAEAFF.

The CDR3 loop is CASRTGGSYEQYF. CDR3 bases: TGCGCCAGCAGAACGGGAGGGTCTTACGAGCAGTACTTC. The chain carries TRBV5-1 and TRBJ2-7; the match to TRBD2 covers 8 bases. J lost 4 bases, V lost 5 bases, and 5 bases had no gene match. Germline values: CDR1 SGHRS, CDR2 YFSETQ. This CDR3 spans 13 amino acids.

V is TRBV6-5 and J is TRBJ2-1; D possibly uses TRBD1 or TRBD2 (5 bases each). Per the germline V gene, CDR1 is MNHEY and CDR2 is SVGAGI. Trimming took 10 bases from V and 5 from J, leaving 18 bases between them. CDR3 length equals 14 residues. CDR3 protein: CAIAPGWTNNEQFF. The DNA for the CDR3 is TGTGCCATAGCGCCCGGCTGGACAAACAATGAGCAGTTCTTC.

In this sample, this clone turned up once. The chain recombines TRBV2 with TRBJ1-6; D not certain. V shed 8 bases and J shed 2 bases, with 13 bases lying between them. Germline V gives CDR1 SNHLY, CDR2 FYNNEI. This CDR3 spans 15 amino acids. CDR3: CASGRITPYNSPLHF. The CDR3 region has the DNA TGTGCCAGCGGACGGATCACACCCTATAATTCACCCCTCCACTTT.

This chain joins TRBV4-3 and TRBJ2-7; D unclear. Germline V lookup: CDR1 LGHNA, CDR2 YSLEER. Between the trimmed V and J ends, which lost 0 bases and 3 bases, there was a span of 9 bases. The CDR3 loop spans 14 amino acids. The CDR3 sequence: CASSQDTVHYEQYF. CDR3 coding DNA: TGCGCCAGCAGCCAAGATACAGTTCACTACGAGCAGTACTTC.

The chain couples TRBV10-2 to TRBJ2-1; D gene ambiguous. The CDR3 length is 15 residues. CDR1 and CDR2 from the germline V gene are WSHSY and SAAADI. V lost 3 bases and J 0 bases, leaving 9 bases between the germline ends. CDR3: CASSDRSYSYNEQFF. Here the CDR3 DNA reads TGCGCCAGCAGTGACCGCAGTTACTCCTACAATGAGCAGTTCTTC.

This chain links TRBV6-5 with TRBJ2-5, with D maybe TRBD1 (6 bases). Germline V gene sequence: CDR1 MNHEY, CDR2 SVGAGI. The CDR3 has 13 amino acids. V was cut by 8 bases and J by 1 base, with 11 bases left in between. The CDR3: CASLSGVQETQYF. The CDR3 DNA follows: TGTGCCAGCCTCTCAGGGGTCCAAGAGACCCAGTACTTC.

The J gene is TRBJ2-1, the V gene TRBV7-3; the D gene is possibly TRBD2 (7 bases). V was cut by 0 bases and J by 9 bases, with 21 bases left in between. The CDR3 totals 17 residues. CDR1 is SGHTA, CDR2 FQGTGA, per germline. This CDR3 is CASSLTGAGEYGSEQFF. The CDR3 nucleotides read TGTGCCAGCAGCTTAACGGGGGCGGGAGAATACGGGAGTGAGCAGTTCTTC.

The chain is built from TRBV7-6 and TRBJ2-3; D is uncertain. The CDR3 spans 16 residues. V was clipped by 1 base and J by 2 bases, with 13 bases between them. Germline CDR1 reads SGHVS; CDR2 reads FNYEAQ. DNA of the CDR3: TGTGCCAGCAGCTTAGGGTCCCTTGAGTCCACAGATACGCAGTATTTT. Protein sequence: CASSLGSLESTDTQYF.

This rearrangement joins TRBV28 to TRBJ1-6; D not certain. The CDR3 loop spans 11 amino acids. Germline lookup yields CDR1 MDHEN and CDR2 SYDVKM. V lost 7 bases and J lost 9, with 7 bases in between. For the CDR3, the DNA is TGTGCCAGCAAGCGGGTTTCACCCCTCCACTTT. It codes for CASKRVSPLHF.

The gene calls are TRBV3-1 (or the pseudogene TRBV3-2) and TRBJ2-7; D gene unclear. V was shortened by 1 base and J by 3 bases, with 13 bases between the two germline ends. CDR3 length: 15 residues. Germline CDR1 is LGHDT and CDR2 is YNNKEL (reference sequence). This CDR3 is CASSQVAPGRYEQYF. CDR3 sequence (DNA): TGTGCCAGCAGCCAAGTCGCCCCCGGACGCTACGAGCAGTACTTC.

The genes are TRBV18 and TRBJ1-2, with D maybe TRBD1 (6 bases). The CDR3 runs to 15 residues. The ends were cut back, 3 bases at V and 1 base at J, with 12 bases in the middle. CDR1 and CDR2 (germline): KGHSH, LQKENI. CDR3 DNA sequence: TGTGCCAGCTCACCTTCCCGGGACAATAACTATGGCTACACCTTC. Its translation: CASSPSRDNNYGYTF.